This T cell receptor beta chain was observed in a study of blood T cell repertoires in COVID-19. Generated by immunoSEQ multiplex PCR, the TCRdb table keeps only in-frame clones and is missing some. Of approximately 280,000 clones in the sample, nearly 90% are singletons; the top ten hold about 1.8%. Losses at the gene ends were 6 bases for V and 2 bases for J; bases not matched to a gene: 12. This CDR3 contains 16 residues. The germline V gene encodes CDR1 SQVTM and CDR2 ANQGSEA. There are a few counts of this clone. Source material: PBMCs or T cells enriched from blood (not recorded which). The chain has TRBV29-1 and TRBJ1-2; 10 positions agree with TRBD1. This receptor was taken from a woman younger than 30 with acute COVID-19. The CDR3 DNA reads as TGCAGCGTCTCCAGTCCCGGGACAGGGGACAACTATGGCTACACCTTC. Translation gives CSVSSPGTGDNYGYTF.